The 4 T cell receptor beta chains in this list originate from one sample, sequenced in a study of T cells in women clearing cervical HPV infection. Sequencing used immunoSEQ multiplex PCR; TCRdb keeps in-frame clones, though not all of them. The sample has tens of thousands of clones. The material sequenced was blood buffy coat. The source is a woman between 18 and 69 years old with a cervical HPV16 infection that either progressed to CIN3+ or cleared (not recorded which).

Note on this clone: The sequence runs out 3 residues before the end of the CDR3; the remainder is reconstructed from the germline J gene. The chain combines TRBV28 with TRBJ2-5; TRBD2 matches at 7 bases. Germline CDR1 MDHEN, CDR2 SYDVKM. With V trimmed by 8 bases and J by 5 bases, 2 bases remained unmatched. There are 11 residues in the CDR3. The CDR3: CASLGGETQYF. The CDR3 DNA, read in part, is TGTGCCAGCCTCGGGGGGGAGACC.

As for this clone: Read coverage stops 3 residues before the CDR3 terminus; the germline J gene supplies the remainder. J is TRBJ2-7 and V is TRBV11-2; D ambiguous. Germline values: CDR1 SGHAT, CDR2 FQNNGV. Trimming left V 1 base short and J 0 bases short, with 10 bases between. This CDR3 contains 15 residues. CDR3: CASSLGLASSYEQYF. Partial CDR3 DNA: TGTGCCAGCAGCTTAGGGTTGGCCAGCTCCTACGAG.

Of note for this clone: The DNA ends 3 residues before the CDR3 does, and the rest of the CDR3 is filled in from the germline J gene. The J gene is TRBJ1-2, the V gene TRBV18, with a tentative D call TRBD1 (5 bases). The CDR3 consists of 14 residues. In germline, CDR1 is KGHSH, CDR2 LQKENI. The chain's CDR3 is CASSPEGNPYDYTF. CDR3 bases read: TGTGCCAGCTCACCCGAGGGGAACCCCTACGAC.

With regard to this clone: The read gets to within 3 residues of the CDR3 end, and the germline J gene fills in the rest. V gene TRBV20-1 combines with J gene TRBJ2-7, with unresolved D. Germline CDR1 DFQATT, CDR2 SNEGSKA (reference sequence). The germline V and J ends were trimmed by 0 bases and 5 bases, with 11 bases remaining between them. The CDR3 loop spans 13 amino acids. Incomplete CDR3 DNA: TGCAGTGCTAGAGATCTATCTCCCCACGAG. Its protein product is CSARDLSPHE. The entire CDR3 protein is CSARDLSPHEQYF.